Following are 24 T cell receptor beta chains from one sample sequenced in a study of cytomegalovirus exposure and HLA in healthy donors. PCR was performed using 60 Vbeta and 13 Jbeta primers. Sequencing was performed with immunoSEQ multiplex PCR; in TCRdb, only in-frame clones are kept and a portion is missing. This sample has over 150,000 clones; around 80% occur once, and the top ten carry more than 3%. Specimen: PBMCs. The origin of the receptors is a woman aged 55-75 years in good health and CMV-seropositive.

V is TRBV10-1 and J is TRBJ2-3; D gene unclear. This CDR3 region has 14 residues. The V end was cut by 4 bases, the J end by 4 bases, with 12 bases between. CDR1 and CDR2 (germline): WNHNN, SYGVQD (reference sequence). Here the CDR3 reads CASSGPGFPDTQYF. DNA for the CDR3: TGCGCCAGCAGTGGGCCAGGTTTCCCAGATACGCAGTATTTT.

The chain couples TRBV2 to TRBJ2-3; tentatively, D is TRBD1 (6 bases). V lost 6 bases and J 7 bases, leaving 8 bases between the germline ends. The germline V gene has CDR1 SNHLY and CDR2 FYNNEI. There are 11 residues in the CDR3. The CDR3 loop reads CASRGANTQYF. CDR3 coding DNA: TGTGCCAGCAGGGGGGCTAATACGCAGTATTTT.

The V call is TRBV9, the J call TRBJ2-3; D is perhaps TRBD2 (5 bases). The CDR3 spans 15 residues. The germline V gene encodes CDR1 SGDLS and CDR2 YYNGEE. V lost 0 bases and J 0 bases, leaving 8 bases between the germline ends. The CDR3 bases are TGTGCCAGCAGCGTAGGACTAACTAGCACAGATACGCAGTATTTT. Translated: CASSVGLTSTDTQYF.

This clone was found a few times. The genes are TRBV7-9 and TRBJ1-1; D is ambiguous. Germline assignment: CDR1 SEHNR and CDR2 FQNEAQ (reference sequence). V lost 0 bases, J lost 1 base, and 9 bases lay in between. CDR3 length equals 15 residues. Here the CDR3 reads CASSLALIRNTEAFF. DNA for the CDR3: TGTGCCAGCAGCTTAGCATTGATCAGGAACACTGAAGCTTTCTTT.

This clone was detected only once. The chain links TRBV7-3 to TRBJ1-2; possibly TRBD1 for D (6 bases). Deletions cut 1 base from V and 4 bases from J, with 13 bases between. The germline V gene has CDR1 SGHTA and CDR2 FQGTGA. This CDR3 is 15 amino acids long. CDR3 nucleotides: TGTGCCAGCAGCTTAAATCAGGGGCCGGGCTATGGCTACACCTTC. Its protein is CASSLNQGPGYGYTF.

CDR3 protein: CASSLAGQRGLSTDTQYF. In DNA, the CDR3 is TGTGCCAGCAGCTTAGCGGGACAGCGGGGGCTCAGCACAGATACGCAGTATTTT. The gene calls are TRBV11-2 and TRBJ2-3; D is perhaps TRBD2 (8 bases). Germline loops: CDR1 SGHAT, CDR2 FQNNGV. V lost 1 base and J lost 0, with 17 bases in between. The CDR3 is made up of 18 amino acids.

The rearrangement joins TRBV29-1 to TRBJ2-7; 9 nucleotides match TRBD2. CDR1 and CDR2 from the germline V gene are SQVTM and ANQGSEA. V trimming: 2 bases; J trimming: 3 bases; junction bases outside the gene matches: 8. The CDR3 is 15 amino acids. CDR3 sequence reads: CSVEQASGIDYEQYF. DNA of the CDR3: TGCAGCGTTGAACAGGCTAGCGGGATAGACTACGAGCAGTACTTC.

Remarks on this clone: A read error may produce the germline difference seen at one junction end. The chain combines TRBV29-1 with TRBJ2-6, with 7 nucleotides matching TRBD1. The CDR3 spans 15 residues. In germline, CDR1 is SQVTM, CDR2 ANQGSEA. Here the CDR3 DNA reads TGCAGCGTTGCCAACAGGGGATCTGGGGCCAACGGCCTGACTTTC. Its translation: CSVANRGSGANGLTF.

This clone was seen once. One end of the junction fails to match germline, which may point to a read error. The same CDR3 can be traced to other DNA sequences in this sample. The J gene is TRBJ2-6, the V gene TRBV5-1; D might be TRBD1 (5 bases). The CDR3 is 15 residues long. Germline V gene lookup returns CDR1 SGHRS and CDR2 YFSETQ. The CDR3 region has the DNA TGCGCCAGCAGCTTAGGTGGGTCTGGGGCCAACGGCCTGACTTTC. Its translation: CASSLGGSGANGLTF. Variable domain in full (rest from reference TRBV5-1 and TRBJ2-6): KAGVTQTPRYLIKTRGQQVTLSCSPISGHRSVSWYQQTPGQGLQFLFEYFSETQRNKGNFPGRFSGRQFSNSRSEMNVSTLELGDSALYLCASSLGGSGANGLTFGAGSRLTVL.

This chain links TRBV18 with TRBJ2-5; possibly TRBD2 for D (5 bases). V was pared by 3 bases and J by 1 base, with 9 bases between. This CDR3 region has 14 residues. Germline assignment: CDR1 KGHSH and CDR2 LQKENI. CDR3 sequence: CASSPRLAQETQYF. CDR3 nucleotides: TGTGCCAGCTCACCCCGCCTAGCCCAAGAGACCCAGTACTTC.

The chain couples TRBV19 to TRBJ1-1; 8 bases are shared with TRBD1. V was pared by 7 bases and J by 0 bases, with 1 base of the junction left unmatched. The CDR3 covers 13 residues. CDR1 LNHDA and CDR2 SQIVND come from the germline V gene (reference sequence). CDR3 sequence: CASKTGVNTEAFF. CDR3 nucleotides: TGTGCCAGTAAGACAGGGGTGAACACTGAAGCTTTCTTT. The full variable domain, its missing parts supplied by reference TRBV19 and TRBJ1-1, is DGGITQSPKYLFRKEGQNVTLSCEQNLNHDAMYWYRQDPGQGLRLIYYSQIVNDFQKGDIAEGYSVSREKKESFPLTVTSAQKNPTAFYLCASKTGVNTEAFFGQGTRLTVV.

This rearrangement joins TRBV30 to TRBJ2-7; tentatively, D is TRBD1 (5 bases). The CDR3 sequence is 13 residues long. Per the germline V gene, CDR1 is GTSNPN and CDR2 is SVGIG (reference sequence). The V and J ends lost 2 bases and 7 bases respectively, with 15 bases between them. This chain's CDR3 is CAWSSRVWGEQYF. The CDR3 DNA sequence: TGTGCCTGGAGTTCCAGGGTATGGGGAGAGCAGTACTTC.

This chain links TRBV28 with TRBJ1-2; the match to TRBD1 covers 7 bases. Germline V gene data show CDR1 as MDHEN and CDR2 as SYDVKM. This CDR3 contains 12 residues. J lost 5 bases, V lost 9 bases, and 6 bases had no gene match. The CDR3: CASRQGGYGYTF. CDR3 bases: TGTGCCAGTAGACAGGGTGGGTATGGCTACACCTTC.

In this sample, this clone turned up a few times. The chain couples TRBV19 to TRBJ2-2; TRBD2 agrees at 9 bases. The CDR3 contains 15 residues. The germline CDR1 and CDR2 sequences are LNHDA and SQIVND (reference sequence). Trimming removed 3 bases from V and 8 bases from J; junction bases left unmatched: 7. CDR3 in DNA: TGTGCCAGTAGTATCCCGGGACTAGCTCTTGGGGAGCTGTTTTTT. This encodes CASSIPGLALGELFF.

The chain recombines TRBV19 with TRBJ1-5; TRBD1 matches 7 bases. Trimming took 7 bases from V and 3 from J; bases not matched to a gene: 9. Germline V gives CDR1 LNHDA, CDR2 SQIVND (reference sequence). This CDR3 has 15 amino acids. In DNA form, the CDR3 reads TGTGCCAGTACTCGCCAGGGGACAGTCAATCAGCCCCAGCATTTT. This encodes CASTRQGTVNQPQHF.

The rearrangement links TRBV28 to TRBJ2-3, with TRBD2 matching over 9 bases. The germline gives CDR1 MDHEN, CDR2 SYDVKM. Unmatched junction bases numbered 5, after V lost 6 bases and J lost 4 bases. This CDR3 region has 14 residues. The chain's CDR3 is CASREGLASDTQYF. The CDR3, as DNA: TGTGCCAGCAGAGAGGGACTAGCTTCAGATACGCAGTATTTT.

The gene calls are TRBV30 and TRBJ1-5; possibly TRBD1 for D (5 bases). Germline loops: CDR1 GTSNPN, CDR2 SVGIG (reference sequence). The CDR3 is 10 residues long. The CDR3 coding sequence is TGTGGGGGGGGGAATCAGCCCCAGCATTTT. The encoded protein is CGGGNQPQHF.

The chain couples TRBV4-3 to TRBJ2-2; 8 bases match TRBD1. CDR1 is LGHNA, CDR2 YSLEER, per germline. The ends lost 3 bases at V and 5 bases at J; junction bases unmatched: 5. This CDR3 comprises 15 residues. CDR3 sequence: CASSHAGQATGELFF. The CDR3 DNA reads TGCGCCAGCAGCCACGCGGGACAGGCGACCGGGGAGCTGTTTTTT.

The V gene is TRBV27, the J gene TRBJ1-5; a possible D gene is TRBD1 (5 bases). V lost 4 bases, J lost 3 bases, and 10 bases lay in between. In germline, CDR1 is MNHEY, CDR2 SMNVEV (reference sequence). The CDR3 consists of 14 residues. The CDR3 region has the DNA TGTGCCAGCAGTTGGTCAGGGCACAATCAGCCCCAGCATTTT. Translated, it gives CASSWSGHNQPQHF.

This clone was seen a single time. CDR3 protein: CASSIGGLAGEETQYF. CDR3 in DNA: TGTGCCAGTAGTATTGGGGGACTAGCGGGGGAAGAGACCCAGTACTTC. The V and J genes are TRBV19 and TRBJ2-5; 14 bases line up with TRBD2. CDR1 and CDR2 (germline): LNHDA, SQIVND (reference sequence). The CDR3 spans 16 residues. V lost 3 bases and J lost 3; bases outside the gene matches: 3.

The chain has TRBV6-1 and TRBJ2-1; tentative D call: TRBD1 (6 bases). Germline-derived CDR1 and CDR2 are MNHNS and SASEGT. The V end lost 3 bases, the J end lost 9 bases, and 6 bases lay between the germline ends. The CDR3 runs 11 residues. CDR3 DNA sequence: TGTGCCAGCAGTGACAGGGGTGAGCAGTTCTTC. Translation: CASSDRGEQFF.

The CDR3 DNA is TGTGCCAGCAGCGGTAGCGGGGGTTTCTACAATGAGCAGTTCTTC. Its translation: CASSGSGGFYNEQFF. The chain links TRBV5-5 to TRBJ2-1, with 9 bases fitting TRBD2. The CDR3 consists of 15 residues. In germline, CDR1 is SGHKS, CDR2 YYEKEE (reference sequence). J was trimmed by 3 bases and V by 4 bases; bases with no gene match: 5.

This clone turned up a few times. The chain is built from TRBV28 and TRBJ1-2, with 7 bases that match TRBD1. Germline lookup yields CDR1 MDHEN and CDR2 SYDVKM. The CDR3 has 13 residues. The junction had 4 bases not matched to a gene; V was cut back by 5 bases and J by 4 bases. CDR3 amino acids: CASSPDRVYGYTF. The CDR3 nucleotides read TGTGCCAGCAGTCCAGACAGGGTCTATGGCTACACCTTC.

The J gene is TRBJ1-2, the V gene TRBV7-3, with 8 nucleotides matching TRBD1. The germline V gene has CDR1 SGHTA and CDR2 FQGTGA. This CDR3 is built from 15 residues. Losses at the gene ends were 1 base for V and 3 bases for J; bases not matched to a gene: 4. CDR3 protein: CASSLMGGQDYGYTF. DNA of the CDR3: TGTGCCAGCAGCTTAATGGGGGGACAGGACTATGGCTACACCTTC.